Following are 17 T cell receptor beta chains from one sample sequenced in a study of T cells in Graves' hyperthyroidism and ophthalmopathy. The source material, RNA transcripts, was used to amplify TCR beta CDR3 regions. The TCR CDR3 first-round RT-PCR relied on the HTBI primer set. TCRdb processed the multiplex PCR reads anew with MiXCR; each CDR3 protein has one entry. The table includes roughly 660,000 distinct CDR3 sequences, roughly a sixth detected once. Sequencing used blood. All receptors derive from a man aged 50 to 60 with Graves' hyperthyroidism.

This clonotype was seen only a few times. The chain recombines TRBV7-9 with TRBJ1-1, with TRBD1 identical over 8 bases. The CDR3 has 15 residues. Germline V gene sequence: CDR1 SEHNR, CDR2 FQNEAQ (reference sequence). V dropped 5 bases and J dropped 8; count of bases not matched to a gene: 13. The DNA of the CDR3 is TGTGCCAGCAGCCCCACAATCGGACAGGGCTCCGAAGCTTTCTTT. Translation gives CASSPTIGQGSEAFF.

The V and J genes are TRBV5-1 and TRBJ2-3; the D gene is possibly TRBD1 (6 bases). Germline loops: CDR1 SGHRS, CDR2 YFSETQ. This CDR3 region has 15 residues. Trimming left V 2 bases short and J 3 bases short, with 13 bases between. The CDR3 reads CASSLSTGFTDTQYF. DNA of the CDR3: TGCGCCAGCAGCTTATCTACAGGGTTTACAGATACGCAGTATTTT.

The CDR3 here is CASSPSIDTQYF. The CDR3 coding sequence is TGTGCCAGCAGTCCGTCCATAGATACGCAGTATTTT. This chain joins TRBV28 and TRBJ2-3; D ambiguous. V was trimmed by 5 bases and J by 5 bases, leaving 8 bases between them. The CDR3 totals 12 residues. Germline values: CDR1 MDHEN, CDR2 SYDVKM.

This clonotype occurred a few times. The chain's CDR3 is CASSSRDGNTGELFF. CDR3 nucleotides: TGTGCCAGCAGTAGCCGGGACGGGAACACCGGGGAGCTGTTTTTT. This chain uses TRBV7-8 with TRBJ2-2; D could derive from TRBD1 or TRBD2 (5 bases each). Trimming left V 6 bases short and J 1 base short, with 12 bases between. The CDR3 consists of 15 residues. Germline CDR1 is SGHVS and CDR2 is FQNEAQ.

This clonotype showed up many times. The chain combines TRBV5-5 with TRBJ2-7; no clear D gene. Germline CDR1 SGHKS, CDR2 YYEKEE (reference sequence). Trimming removed 0 bases from V and 8 bases from J, with 12 bases in between. This CDR3 has 13 amino acids. The CDR3 here is CASSLVRPGKQYF. CDR3 DNA sequence: TGTGCCAGCAGCTTGGTTAGACCAGGCAAGCAGTACTTC.

This clonotype was seen many times. The genes are TRBV11-2 and TRBJ2-2; D is possibly TRBD1 (5 bases). The CDR3 is made up of 15 amino acids. Trimming stripped 6 bases from V and 6 bases from J, with 17 bases between. CDR1 and CDR2 (germline): SGHAT, FQNNGV. The CDR3: CASSPRAGLAGELFF. The CDR3 nucleotides read TGTGCCAGCAGTCCCAGGGCTGGGTTAGCCGGGGAGCTGTTTTTT. Combining the CDR3 with reference TRBV11-2 and TRBJ2-2 gives the whole variable domain EAGVAQSPRYKIIEKRQSVAFWCNPISGHATLYWYQQILGQGPKLLIQFQNNGVVDDSQLPKDRFSAERLKGVDSTLKIQPAKLEDSAVYLCASSPRAGLAGELFFGEGSRLTVL.

This clonotype was observed many times. The chain joins TRBV6-6 to TRBJ2-3, with D possibly being TRBD1 (6 bases). Germline CDR1 reads MNHNY; CDR2 reads SVGAGI (reference sequence). V lost 0 bases and J lost 2, with 12 bases in between. The CDR3 length is 16 residues. The CDR3 here is CASSYSRQEATDTQYF. The CDR3 DNA reads as TGTGCCAGCAGTTACTCGAGACAGGAGGCCACAGATACGCAGTATTTT.

This clonotype was counted ten times or more. This chain links TRBV11-2 with TRBJ1-6, with D possibly being TRBD1 (5 bases). The CDR3 contains 15 residues. In germline, CDR1 is SGHAT, CDR2 FQNNGV. The germline V and J ends were trimmed by 1 base and 8 bases, with 12 bases remaining between them. The CDR3 DNA is TGTGCCAGCAGCTTAGTAAAGGGACTGGATTCACCCCTCCACTTT. Amino acids: CASSLVKGLDSPLHF.

The table lists this clonotype with a few counts. The chain carries TRBV19 and TRBJ2-7, with D perhaps TRBD1 (6 bases). CDR3 size: 15 residues. Germline-derived CDR1 and CDR2 are LNHDA and SQIVND (reference sequence). V shed 1 base and J shed 2 bases, with 12 bases lying between them. CDR3 in DNA: TGTGCCAGTAGTATAGCGGCAGGGGATACCTACGAGCAGTACTTC. Translated, it gives CASSIAAGDTYEQYF.

This clonotype was observed at least ten times. CDR3 DNA sequence: TGCAGTGCTAACGGGGGCCCGCAAGAGACCCAGTACTTC. This gives the protein CSANGGPQETQYF. The rearrangement links TRBV20-1 to TRBJ2-5, with D perhaps assigned TRBD1 or TRBD2 (6 bases each). V was shortened by 4 bases and J by 2 bases, with 11 bases between the two germline ends. There are 13 residues in the CDR3. Germline lookup yields CDR1 DFQATT and CDR2 SNEGSKA (reference sequence).

CDR3 amino acids: CSVEGGGVPEAFF. CDR3 nucleotides: TGCAGCGTTGAGGGGGGCGGCGTACCTGAAGCTTTCTTT. The V call is TRBV29-1, the J call TRBJ1-1; D might be TRBD1 (6 bases). The CDR3 runs 13 residues. Germline V gene lookup returns CDR1 SQVTM and CDR2 ANQGSEA. Trimming removed 3 bases at V and 6 bases at J, with 14 bases between.

This clonotype was seen more than once but under ten times. One junction end does not reproduce the germline sequence, and a read error may be involved. The V call is TRBV10-1, the J call TRBJ2-5, with 14 bases fitting TRBD2. This CDR3 region has 16 residues. Germline CDR1 and CDR2: WNHNN and SYGVQD (reference sequence). The chain's CDR3 is CATSLGLAGGLETQYF. CDR3 nucleotides: TGCGCCACCAGTCTAGGACTAGCGGGAGGCCTTGAGACCCAGTACTTC.

The sample holds many counts of this clonotype. V is TRBV11-2 and J is TRBJ2-2; D remains ambiguous. The length of the CDR3 is 12 residues. Germline CDR1 and CDR2: SGHAT and FQNNGV. V was shortened by 4 bases and J by 7 bases, with 7 bases between the two germline ends. The CDR3 spells CASSSIGGELFF. As DNA, the CDR3 is TGTGCCAGCAGCTCTATAGGCGGGGAGCTGTTTTTT. Full variable domain (rest looked up from reference TRBV11-2 and TRBJ2-2): EAGVAQSPRYKIIEKRQSVAFWCNPISGHATLYWYQQILGQGPKLLIQFQNNGVVDDSQLPKDRFSAERLKGVDSTLKIQPAKLEDSAVYLCASSSIGGELFFGEGSRLTVL.

In this sample, this clonotype turned up a few times. CDR3 DNA: TGTGCCACTCAATTCCCCCTGCGGGGTGGGTACGAGCAGTACTTC. This sequence encodes CATQFPLRGGYEQYF. This rearrangement joins TRBV11-2 to TRBJ2-7; a weak D match, TRBD2 (6 bases). Per the germline V gene, CDR1 is SGHAT and CDR2 is FQNNGV. V lost 10 bases to trimming and J lost 4 bases, with 23 bases between them. The length of the CDR3 is 15 residues.

This clonotype has more than one count but fewer than ten. The rearrangement links TRBV7-9 to TRBJ1-4; no clear D gene. The CDR3 sequence is 15 residues long. Trimming pared 5 bases from V and 6 bases from J, leaving 16 bases between. Per the germline V gene, CDR1 is SEHNR and CDR2 is FQNEAQ (reference sequence). The CDR3 reads CASSTSSTGDEKLFF. Written as DNA, the CDR3 is TGTGCCAGCAGCACCTCGTCCACGGGAGATGAAAAACTGTTTTTT.

The chain links TRBV12-3 or TRBV12-4 to TRBJ2-2; tentatively, D is TRBD1 (6 bases). The CDR3 is 14 amino acids. V lost 7 bases and J lost 7, with 16 bases in between. The CDR3 loop reads CASILARGGGELFF. CDR3 coding DNA: TGTGCCAGCATCCTGGCCAGGGGCGGCGGGGAGCTGTTTTTT.

The rearrangement uses TRBV5-1 and TRBJ2-7; 12 bases match TRBD2. V dropped 0 bases and J dropped 4; count of bases not matched to a gene: 5. The CDR3 is made up of 16 amino acids. In germline, CDR1 is SGHRS, CDR2 YFSETQ. The CDR3 nucleotides are TGCGCCAGCAGCTTGGTTCGCCTAGCGGGAGGGTACGAGCAGTACTTC. Its protein product is CASSLVRLAGGYEQYF. The whole variable domain, filled in from reference TRBV5-1 and TRBJ2-7, reads KAGVTQTPRYLIKTRGQQVTLSCSPISGHRSVSWYQQTPGQGLQFLFEYFSETQRNKGNFPGRFSGRQFSNSRSEMNVSTLELGDSALYLCASSLVRLAGGYEQYFGPGTRLTVT.